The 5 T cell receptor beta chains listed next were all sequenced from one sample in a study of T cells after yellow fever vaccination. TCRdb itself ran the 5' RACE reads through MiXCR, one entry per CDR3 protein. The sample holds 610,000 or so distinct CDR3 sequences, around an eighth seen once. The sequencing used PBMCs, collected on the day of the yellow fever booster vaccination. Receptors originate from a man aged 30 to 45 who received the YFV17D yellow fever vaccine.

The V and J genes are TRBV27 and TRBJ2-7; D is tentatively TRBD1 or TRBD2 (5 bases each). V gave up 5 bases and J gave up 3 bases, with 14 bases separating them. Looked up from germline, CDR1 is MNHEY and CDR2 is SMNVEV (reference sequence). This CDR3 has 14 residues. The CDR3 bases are TGTGCCAGCAGTGACGGGGACGGCCTCTACGAGCAGTACTTC. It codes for CASSDGDGLYEQYF.

The CDR3 here is CASSARGTVNQPQHF. DNA for the CDR3: TGTGCCAGCAGCGCCCGGGGGACAGTAAATCAGCCCCAGCATTTT. This chain connects TRBV3-1 to TRBJ1-5, with 7 bases lining up with TRBD1. CDR3 length equals 15 residues. CDR1 LGHDT and CDR2 YNNKEL come from the germline V gene (reference sequence). J gave up 4 bases and V 5 bases, and 8 bases lay outside the gene matches.

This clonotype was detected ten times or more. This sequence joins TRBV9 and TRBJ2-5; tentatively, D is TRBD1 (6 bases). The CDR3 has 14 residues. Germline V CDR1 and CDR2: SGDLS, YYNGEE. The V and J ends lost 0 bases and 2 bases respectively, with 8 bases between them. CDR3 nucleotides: TGTGCCAGCAGCGTAGGCGGACAGCAAGAGACCCAGTACTTC. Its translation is CASSVGGQQETQYF.

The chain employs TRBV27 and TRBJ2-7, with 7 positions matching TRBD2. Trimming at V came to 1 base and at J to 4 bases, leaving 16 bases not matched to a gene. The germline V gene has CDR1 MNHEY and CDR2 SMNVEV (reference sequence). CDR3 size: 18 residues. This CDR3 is CASSLFGPKGGSGYEQYF. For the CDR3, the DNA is TGTGCCAGCAGTTTATTTGGTCCTAAGGGCGGGAGCGGGTACGAGCAGTACTTC.

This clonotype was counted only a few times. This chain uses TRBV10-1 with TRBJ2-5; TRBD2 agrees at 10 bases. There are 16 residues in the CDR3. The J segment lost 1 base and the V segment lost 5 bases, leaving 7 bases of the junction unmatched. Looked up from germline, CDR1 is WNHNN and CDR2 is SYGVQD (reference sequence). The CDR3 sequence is CASSPGLAALQETQYF. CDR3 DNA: TGCGCCAGCAGTCCTGGACTAGCGGCCCTCCAAGAGACCCAGTACTTC.